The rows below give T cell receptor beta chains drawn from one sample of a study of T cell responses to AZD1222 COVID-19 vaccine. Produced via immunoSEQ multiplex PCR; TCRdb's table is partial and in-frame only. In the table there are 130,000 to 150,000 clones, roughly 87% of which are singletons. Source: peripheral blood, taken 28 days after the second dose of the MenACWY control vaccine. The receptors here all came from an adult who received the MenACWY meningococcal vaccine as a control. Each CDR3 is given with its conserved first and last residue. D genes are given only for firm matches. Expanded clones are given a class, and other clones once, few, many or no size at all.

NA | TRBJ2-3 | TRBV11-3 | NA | TGTGCCAGCAGCTTAGATGCTAGCAGAGGGCAGTATTTT | CASSLDASRGQYF
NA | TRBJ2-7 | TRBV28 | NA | TGTGCCAGCTATCAGTACGAGCAGTACTTC | CASYQYEQYF
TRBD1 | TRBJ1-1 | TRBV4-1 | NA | TGCGCCAGCAGCCAAGGACAGGGGGCGGCTGAAGCTTTCTTT | CASSQGQGAAEAFF
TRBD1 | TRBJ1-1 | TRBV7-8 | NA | TGTGCCAGCAGTTACCTCTCGGGACAGGGGCACACTGAAGCTTTCTTT | CASSYLSGQGHTEAFF
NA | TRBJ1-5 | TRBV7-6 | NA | TGTGCCAGCAGCCGCGACAGGAGCAATCAGCCCCAGCATTTT | CASSRDRSNQPQHF
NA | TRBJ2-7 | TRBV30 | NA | TGTGCCTGGAGTGTACTTGAAGAGCAGTACTTC | CAWSVLEEQYF
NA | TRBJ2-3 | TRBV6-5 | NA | TGTGCCAGCAGGAACCTCGGGGATACGCAGTATTTT | CASRNLGDTQYF
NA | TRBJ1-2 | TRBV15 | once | TGTGCCACCAGCAGAGACAGCCTCTATGGCTACACCTTC | CATSRDSLYGYTF
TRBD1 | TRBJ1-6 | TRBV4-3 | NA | TGCGCCAGCAGCCAAGATCGCGGGACAGGGCCGACCTTCCACTTT | CASSQDRGTGPTFHF
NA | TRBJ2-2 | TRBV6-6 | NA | TGTGCCAGCAGGCGATCAACCGGGGAGCTGTTTTTT | CASRRSTGELFF
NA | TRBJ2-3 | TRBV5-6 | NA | TGTGCCAGCGACTCCCCCGGGCTCACAGATACGCAGTATTTT | CASDSPGLTDTQYF
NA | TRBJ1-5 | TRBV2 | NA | TGTGCCAGCAGACCCAGCTTTCAGCCCCAGCATTTT | CASRPSFQPQHF
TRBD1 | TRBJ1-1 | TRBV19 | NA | TGTGCCAGTAGTATAGGGGGACAGGGTCGTACTGAAGCTTTCTTT | CASSIGGQGRTEAFF
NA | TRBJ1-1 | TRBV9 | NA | TGTGCCAGCAGCGTAATTCCCGGGGACACTGAAGCTTTCTTT | CASSVIPGDTEAFF
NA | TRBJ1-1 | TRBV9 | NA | TGTGCCAGCAGCAGAGACGGGGCGGTGAGGAACACTGAAGCTTTCTTT | CASSRDGAVRNTEAFF
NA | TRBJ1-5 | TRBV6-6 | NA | TGTGCCAGCAGCCCGACCGTGATTCCCCAGCATTTT | CASSPTVIPQHF
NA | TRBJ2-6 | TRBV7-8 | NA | TGTGCCAGCAGCCCCGCGTTTGCGGCTGGGGCCAACGTCCTGACTTTC | CASSPAFAAGANVLTF
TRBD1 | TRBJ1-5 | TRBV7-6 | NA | TGTGCCAGCAGCTTAGGACAGGGGGTGAGTCAGCCCCAGCATTTT | CASSLGQGVSQPQHF
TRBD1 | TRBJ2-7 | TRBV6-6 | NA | TGTGCCAGCAGTTACTCTCTCGGACAGGGGAACTACGAGCAGTACTTC | CASSYSLGQGNYEQYF
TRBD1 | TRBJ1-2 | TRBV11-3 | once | TGTGCCAGCAGCCCCCTGGACAGGGGAAGTGGCTACACCTTC | CASSPLDRGSGYTF
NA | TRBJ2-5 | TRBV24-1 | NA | TGTGCCACCAGTGGTAACGGTGAGACCCAGTACTTC | CATSGNGETQYF
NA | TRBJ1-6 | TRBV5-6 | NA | TGTGCCAGCAGCTTGGACAGGGCGAATTCACCCCTCCACTTT | CASSLDRANSPLHF
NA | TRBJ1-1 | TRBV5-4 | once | TGTGCCAGCAGCTTGGCCGGTCGAATCACTGAAGCTTTCTTT | CASSLAGRITEAFF
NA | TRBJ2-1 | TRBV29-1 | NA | TGCAGCGTTGACCCTTGGAGGAGAAATGAGCAGTTCTTC | CSVDPWRRNEQFF
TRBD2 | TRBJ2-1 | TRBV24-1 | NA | TGTGCCACCAGTGATTCGGCGGGGGGAATCTCCTACAATGAGCAGTTCTTC | CATSDSAGGISYNEQFF
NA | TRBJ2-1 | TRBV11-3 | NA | TGTGCCAGCAGCCCGACTATGGGGATCAATGAGCAGTTCTTC | CASSPTMGINEQFF
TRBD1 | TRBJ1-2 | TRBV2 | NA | TGTGCCAGCAGTGAGGACAGGGGAACTGGCTACACCTTC | CASSEDRGTGYTF
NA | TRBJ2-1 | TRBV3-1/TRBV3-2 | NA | TGTGCCAGCAGCCAACGGATTTCTGATGAGCAGTTCTTC | CASSQRISDEQFF
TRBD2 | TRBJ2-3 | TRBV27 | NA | TGTGCCAGCAGTTGGACTAGCGGGGGGCCCACAGATACGCAGTATTTT | CASSWTSGGPTDTQYF
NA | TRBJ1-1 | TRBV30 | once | TGTGCCTGGGTGACCGGGAAACGGGCTTTCTTT | CAWVTGKRAFF
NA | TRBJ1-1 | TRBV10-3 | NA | TGTGCCATCAGCGTACAGGGTGTGAACACTGAAGCTTTCTTT | CAISVQGVNTEAFF
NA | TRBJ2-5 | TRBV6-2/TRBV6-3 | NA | TGTGCCAGCAGTTACTCGAGCAGACAAGAGACCCAGTACTTC | CASSYSSRQETQYF
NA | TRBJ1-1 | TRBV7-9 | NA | TGTGCCAGCAGCTTAGAGGGGGTTAGAGGGACTGAAGCTTTCTTT | CASSLEGVRGTEAFF
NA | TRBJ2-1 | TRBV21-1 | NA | TGTGCCAGCCCTCGGGGCCACAATGAGCAGTTCTTC | CASPRGHNEQFF
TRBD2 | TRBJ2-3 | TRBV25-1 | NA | TGTGCCAGCAGTGACCGGGGGGGAGCTCGTACAGATACGCAGTATTTT | CASSDRGGARTDTQYF
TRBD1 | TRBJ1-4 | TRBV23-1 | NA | TGCGCCAGCAGTCCCCCCGACAGGGAAGGTGAAAAACTGTTTTTT | CASSPPDREGEKLFF
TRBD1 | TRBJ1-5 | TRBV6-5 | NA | TGTGCCAGCAATAGGGACAGGGGTTTACAGCCCCAGCATTTT | CASNRDRGLQPQHF
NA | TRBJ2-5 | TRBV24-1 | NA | TGTGCCACCAGCCCAACAGGGACGGGGACCCAGTACTTC | CATSPTGTGTQYF
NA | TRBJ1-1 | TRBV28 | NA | TGTGCCAGCAGTTTAGGGGGGAGCACTGAAGCTTTCTTT | CASSLGGSTEAFF
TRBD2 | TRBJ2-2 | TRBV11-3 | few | TGTGCCAGCAGCTTTCGTAGCGGGATGAGCATCGGGGAGCTGTTTTTT | CASSFRSGMSIGELFF
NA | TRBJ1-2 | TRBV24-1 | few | TGTGCCACCAGTGACCCTGCGGGGGGTGCCGACTATGGCTACACCTTC | CATSDPAGGADYGYTF
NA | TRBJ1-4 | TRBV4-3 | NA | TGCGCCAGCAGCCAAGTGGACAGTGAAAACGAAAAACTGTTTTTT | CASSQVDSENEKLFF
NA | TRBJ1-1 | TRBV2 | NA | TGTGCCAGCATGGTTAGCGGGGACACTGAAGCTTTCTTT | CASMVSGDTEAFF
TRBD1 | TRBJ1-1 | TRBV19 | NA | TGTGCCAGTAGTTTATGGACAGGGCGAGGCACTGAAGCTTTCTTT | CASSLWTGRGTEAFF
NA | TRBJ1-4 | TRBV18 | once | TGTGCCAGCTCACCCCCTCGGGAGGGGGCTAATGAAAAACTGTTTTTT | CASSPPREGANEKLFF
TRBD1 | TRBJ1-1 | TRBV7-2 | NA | TGTGCCAGCAGCTCCCTACAGGGGAGGGGCACTGAAGCTTTCTTT | CASSSLQGRGTEAFF
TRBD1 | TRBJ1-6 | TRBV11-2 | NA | TGTGCCAGCAGCCGAAACAGGGGGCAAGCAGAGTCACCCCTCCACTTT | CASSRNRGQAESPLHF
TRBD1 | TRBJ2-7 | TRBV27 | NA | TGTGCCAGCAAAAACCGGGGACAGCCCTACGAGCAGTACTTC | CASKNRGQPYEQYF
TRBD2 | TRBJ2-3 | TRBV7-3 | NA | TGTGCCAGCAGCCAATCCGGGACTAGTGGAGATACGCAGTATTTT | CASSQSGTSGDTQYF
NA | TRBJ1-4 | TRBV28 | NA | TGTGCCAGCAGGGGAAGGGGGACCGGGTATGAAAAACTGTTTTTT | CASRGRGTGYEKLFF
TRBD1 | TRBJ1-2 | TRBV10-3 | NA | TGTGCCATCAGTGAGGGACCCCCAGGGGGACCATATGGCTACACCTTC | CAISEGPPGGPYGYTF
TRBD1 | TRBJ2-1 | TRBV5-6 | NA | TGTGCCAGCAGCCTCGGGACAGGGGCCTTAAGGGAGCAGTTCTTC | CASSLGTGALREQFF
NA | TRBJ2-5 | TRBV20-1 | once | TGCAGTGCTAGTTTCGGTGTACAAGAGACCCAGTACTTC | CSASFGVQETQYF
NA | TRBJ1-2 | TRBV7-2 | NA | TGTGCCAGCAGCTTAGCCAGGAAGTATGGCTACACCTTC | CASSLARKYGYTF
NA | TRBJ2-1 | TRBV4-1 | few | TGCGCCAGCAGCCAAGCTATTAGGACAGTTCGGAGCTCCTACAATGAGCAGTTCTTC | CASSQAIRTVRSSYNEQFF
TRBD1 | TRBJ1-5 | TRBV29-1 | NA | TGCAGCGTTGAACAGGGGGGGGGTCAGCCCCAGCATTTT | CSVEQGGGQPQHF
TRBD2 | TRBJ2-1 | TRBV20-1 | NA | TGCAGTGCTAGTTCAAGCGGGAGCGAGAATGAGCAGTTCTTC | CSASSSGSENEQFF
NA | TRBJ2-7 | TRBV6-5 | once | TGTGCCAGCAGTTATGGAGGAGACTCCTACGAGCAGTACTTC | CASSYGGDSYEQYF
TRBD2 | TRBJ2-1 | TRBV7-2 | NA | TGTGCCAGCAGCTTATTAGGACTAGCGGGCTACAATGAGCAGTTCTTC | CASSLLGLAGYNEQFF